This T cell receptor beta chain emerged from a study of T cells in Graves' hyperthyroidism and ophthalmopathy. Absent ophthalmopathy progression within 18 months defined stable Graves' hyperthyroidism. This clonotype was seen a few times. Its antigen is unknown. Study-wide findings and caveats: Before onset, by a median of about seven months, the model predicted ophthalmopathy.

Amplification of TCR beta CDR3 regions used RNA as the template. TCR CDR3 regions were first amplified by RT-PCR with HTBI primers. TCRdb reprocessed the multiplex PCR reads with MiXCR, giving one entry per CDR3 protein. Among about 350,000 distinct CDR3 sequences listed, approximately 15% were seen once. This CDR3 has 16 amino acids. V was trimmed by 0 bases and J by 3 bases, leaving 15 bases between them. Germline loops: CDR1 LGHNA, CDR2 YNFKEQ. The chain employs TRBV4-2 and TRBJ2-7; perhaps D is TRBD1 or TRBD2 (5 bases each). Sequencing was done on a sample of blood. The receptor's source is a woman in her 30s with Graves' hyperthyroidism. CDR3 amino acids: CASSQEVQGGYYEQYF. The CDR3 DNA follows: TGTGCCAGCAGCCAAGAAGTGCAGGGCGGGTACTACGAGCAGTACTTC.